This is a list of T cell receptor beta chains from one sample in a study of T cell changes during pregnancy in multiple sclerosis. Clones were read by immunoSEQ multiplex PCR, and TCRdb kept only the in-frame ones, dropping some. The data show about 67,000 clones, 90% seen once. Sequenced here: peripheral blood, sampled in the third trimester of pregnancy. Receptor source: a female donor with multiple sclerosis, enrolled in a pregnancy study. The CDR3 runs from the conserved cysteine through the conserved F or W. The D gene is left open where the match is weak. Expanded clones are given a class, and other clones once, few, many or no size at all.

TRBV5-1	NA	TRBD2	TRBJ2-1	CASSLVSGSSYNEQFF	TGCGCCAGCAGCTTGGTCAGCGGGAGCTCCTACAATGAGCAGTTCTTC
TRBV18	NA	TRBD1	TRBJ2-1	CASSPRTGYYNEQFF	TGTGCCAGCTCACCAAGGACAGGGTATTACAATGAGCAGTTCTTC
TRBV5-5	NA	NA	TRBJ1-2	CASSPGTPSGYGYTF	TGTGCCAGCAGCCCTGGGACACCTTCCGGCTATGGCTACACCTTC
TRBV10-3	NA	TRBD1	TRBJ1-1	CAISDRGQARGNTEAFF	TGTGCCATCAGTGATCGGGGACAGGCCCGAGGGAACACTGAAGCTTTCTTT
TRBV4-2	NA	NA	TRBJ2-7	CASSRDTSYEQYF	TGTGCCAGCAGCCGGGACACCTCCTACGAGCAGTACTTC
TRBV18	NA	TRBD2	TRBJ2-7	CASSPGTSPKEQYF	TGTGCCAGCTCACCCGGGACTAGCCCCAAGGAGCAGTACTTC
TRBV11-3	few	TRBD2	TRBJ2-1	CASSTGLAFNEQFF	TGTGCCAGCAGCACGGGACTAGCGTTCAATGAGCAGTTCTTC
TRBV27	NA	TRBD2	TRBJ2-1	CASTPLGLAGGKGNEQFF	TGTGCCAGCACCCCCCTAGGCCTAGCGGGAGGGAAGGGCAATGAGCAGTTCTTC
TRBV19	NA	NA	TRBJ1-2	CASSYASNYGYTF	TGTGCCAGTAGTTATGCGTCTAACTATGGCTACACCTTC
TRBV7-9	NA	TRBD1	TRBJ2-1	CASSPGQGFGEQFF	TGTGCCAGCTCTCCGGGACAGGGTTTTGGTGAGCAGTTCTTC
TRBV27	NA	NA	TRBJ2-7	CASSFLQGNYEQYF	TGTGCCAGCAGTTTTCTTCAGGGAAACTACGAGCAGTACTTC
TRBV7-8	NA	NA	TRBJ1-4	CASSGWGPRRSNEKLFF	TGTGCCAGCAGCGGCTGGGGGCCTCGACGGTCTAATGAAAAACTGTTTTTT
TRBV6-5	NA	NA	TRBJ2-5	CASSYRSGEETQYF	TGTGCCAGCAGTTACAGGTCAGGGGAAGAGACCCAGTACTTC
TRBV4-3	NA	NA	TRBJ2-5	CASSQDAPPSIETQYF	TGCGCCAGCAGCCAAGATGCCCCCCCTAGTATAGAGACCCAGTACTTC
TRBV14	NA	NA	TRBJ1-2	CASSPDTNYGYTF	TGTGCCAGCAGTCCGGACACTAACTATGGCTACACCTTC
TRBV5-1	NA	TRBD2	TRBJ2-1	CASSEGLAGGNEQFF	TGCGCCAGCAGCGAGGGACTAGCGGGGGGGAATGAGCAGTTCTTC
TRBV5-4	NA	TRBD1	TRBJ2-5	CASSRDSQETQYF	TGTGCCAGCAGCCGGGACAGCCAAGAGACCCAGTACTTC
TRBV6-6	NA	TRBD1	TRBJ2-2	CASSKTGSANTGELFF	TGTGCCAGCAGTAAGACAGGGAGCGCGAACACCGGGGAGCTGTTTTTT
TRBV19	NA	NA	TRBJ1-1	CASTKTPGVLNTEAFF	TGTGCCAGTACCAAAACCCCAGGGGTACTGAACACTGAAGCTTTCTTT
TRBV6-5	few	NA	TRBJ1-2	CASSPGGSFFYGYTF	TGTGCCAGCAGTCCGGGTGGCAGTTTCTTCTATGGCTACACCTTC
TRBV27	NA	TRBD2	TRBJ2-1	CASSSHGTTYNEQFF	TGTGCCAGCAGTTCCCACGGGACTACTTACAATGAGCAGTTCTTC
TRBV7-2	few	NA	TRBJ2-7	CASSQRTGSSYEQYF	TGTGCCAGCAGCCAGAGGACTGGCAGCTCCTACGAGCAGTACTTC
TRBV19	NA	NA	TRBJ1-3	CASSELAGTGNTIYF	TGTGCCAGTAGTGAGCTGGCAGGGACTGGAAACACCATATATTTT
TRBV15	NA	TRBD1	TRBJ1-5	CATSRDRTGNQPQHF	TGTGCCACCAGCAGAGACCGGACAGGGAACCAGCCCCAGCATTTT
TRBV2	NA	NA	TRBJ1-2	CASGDSSYGYTF	TGTGCCAGTGGAGACAGCTCCTATGGCTACACCTTC
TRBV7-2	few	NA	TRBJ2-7	CASSLGGVLYEQYF	TGTGCCAGCAGCTTAGGAGGAGTTCTCTACGAGCAGTACTTC
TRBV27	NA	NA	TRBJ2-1	CASSLYGGSYNEQFF	TGTGCCAGCAGTTTATACGGCGGCTCCTACAATGAGCAGTTCTTC
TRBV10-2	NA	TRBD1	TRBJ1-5	CASRLTGYNQPQHF	TGCGCCAGCAGGTTGACAGGGTACAATCAGCCCCAGCATTTT
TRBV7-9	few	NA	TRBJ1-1	CASSLLMGGHTEAFF	TGTGCCAGCAGCTTATTGATGGGAGGGCACACTGAAGCTTTCTTT
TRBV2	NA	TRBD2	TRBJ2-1	CASSPPPGLAGSGQFF	TGTGCCAGCAGCCCCCCCCCGGGACTAGCGGGAAGTGGGCAGTTCTTC
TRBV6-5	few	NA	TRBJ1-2	CASSSRTGNYGYTF	TGTGCCAGCAGTTCCCGGACTGGTAACTATGGCTACACCTTC
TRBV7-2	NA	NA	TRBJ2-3	CASSLAPVADTQYF	TGTGCCAGCAGCTTAGCCCCAGTCGCAGATACGCAGTATTTT
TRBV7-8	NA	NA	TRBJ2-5	CASSLVYASQETQYF	TGTGCCAGCAGCTTAGTTTACGCGAGTCAAGAGACCCAGTACTTC
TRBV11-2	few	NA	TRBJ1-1	CASSLGGGVNTEAFF	TGTGCCAGCAGCTTAGGGGGCGGAGTGAACACTGAAGCTTTCTTT
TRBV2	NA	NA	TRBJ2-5	CASRTSYTGETQYF	TGTGCCAGCAGGACATCTTACACGGGGGAGACCCAGTACTTC
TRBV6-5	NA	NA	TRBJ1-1	CASSYGPRGKAFF	TGTGCCAGCAGTTACGGACCCAGGGGCAAGGCTTTCTTT
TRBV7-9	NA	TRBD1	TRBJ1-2	CASSRQGNYGYTF	TGTGCCAGCAGTCGACAGGGAAACTATGGCTACACCTTC
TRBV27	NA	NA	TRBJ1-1	CASTPGGGLWTEAFF	TGTGCCAGCACCCCTGGGGGGGGGCTGTGGACTGAAGCTTTCTTT
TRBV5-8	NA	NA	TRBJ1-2	CASSSGEYFPSLYGYTF	TGTGCCAGCAGCTCTGGGGAGTATTTCCCGTCTCTTTATGGCTACACCTTC
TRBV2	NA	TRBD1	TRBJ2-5	CASGRGQGAETQYF	TGTGCCAGCGGGAGGGGACAGGGGGCTGAGACCCAGTACTTC
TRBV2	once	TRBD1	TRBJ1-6	CASRPGQSLTSPLHF	TGTGCCAGCAGGCCGGGACAGAGTCTGACTTCACCCCTCCACTTT
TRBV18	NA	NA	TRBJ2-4	CASSPPGLPKNIQYF	TGTGCCAGCTCACCACCGGGGCTGCCCAAAAACATTCAGTACTTC
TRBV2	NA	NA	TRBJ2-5	CASESGGIAETQYF	TGTGCCAGTGAGAGTGGCGGGATAGCGGAGACCCAGTACTTC
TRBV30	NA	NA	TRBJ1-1	CACSRTEDTEAFF	TGTGCCTGTTCGAGGACAGAGGACACTGAAGCTTTCTTT
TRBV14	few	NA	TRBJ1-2	CASRPSRGGYTF	TGTGCCAGCAGGCCTAGCAGAGGTGGCTACACCTTC
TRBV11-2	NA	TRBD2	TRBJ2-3	CASSWGGTGGGSTDTQYF	TGTGCCAGCAGCTGGGGTGGTACGGGCGGGGGTAGCACAGATACGCAGTATTTT
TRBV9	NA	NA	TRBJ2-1	CASSVAGESYNEQFF	TGTGCCAGCAGCGTAGCCGGAGAGTCCTACAATGAGCAGTTCTTC
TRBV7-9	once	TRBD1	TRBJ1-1	CASSPQGGEAFF	TGTGCCAGCAGCCCCCAGGGGGGAGAAGCTTTCTTT
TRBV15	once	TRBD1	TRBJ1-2	CATSRGQGEHYTF	TGTGCCACCAGCAGGGGACAGGGTGAACACTACACCTTC
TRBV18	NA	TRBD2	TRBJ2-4	CASSSSRLAGNIQYF	TGTGCCAGCTCATCCTCAAGACTAGCGGGAAACATTCAGTACTTC
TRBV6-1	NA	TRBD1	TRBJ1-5	CASSESWLGQGDFNQPQHF	TGTGCCAGCAGTGAATCGTGGTTAGGACAGGGAGATTTTAATCAGCCCCAGCATTTT
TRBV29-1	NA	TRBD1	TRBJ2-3	CSATRFPGQGTDTQYF	TGCAGCGCCACCCGGTTTCCGGGACAGGGCACAGATACGCAGTATTTT
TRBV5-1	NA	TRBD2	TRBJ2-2	CASTGSAGAIFRTGELFF	TGCGCCAGCACCGGCTCAGCGGGAGCCATATTCCGGACCGGGGAGCTGTTTTTT
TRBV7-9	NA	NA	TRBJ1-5	CASSSRNQPQHF	TGTGCCAGCAGCTCCAGGAATCAGCCCCAGCATTTT
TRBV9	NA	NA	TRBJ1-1	CASSVGPPGGLATEAFF	TGTGCCAGCAGCGTAGGGCCCCCGGGGGGCTTGGCCACTGAAGCTTTCTTT